The entry below gives a single T cell receptor beta chain sequence along with its context. Germline CDR1 SGHNT, CDR2 YYREEE (reference sequence). This CDR3 is 17 amino acids long. V shed 3 bases and J 4 bases; nucleotides not matched to a gene: 8. Full-length variable regions came from constant-region reverse primers plus semi-nested Nested Universal Primer A PCR. MiXCR was run by TCRdb on the 5' RACE reads, yielding one entry per CDR3 protein. The sample has around 5,700 distinct CDR3 sequences; roughly 34% are singletons. Purified naive CD4+ T cells were depleted of CD25+ Tregs. This chain joins TRBV5-4 and TRBJ1-3; 12 nucleotides line up with TRBD1. The origin of this receptor is a female donor with breast cancer. The sequencing sample was made of naive CD4+ T cells sorted from a lymph node. The subset: naive CD4+ T cells, CD4+CD45RA+CD25-. CDR3 protein: CASSSGTGGAWGNTIYF. DNA of the CDR3: TGTGCCAGCAGCTCAGGGACAGGGGGCGCGTGGGGAAACACCATATATTTT.